This TCR beta chain was found in a study of T cells in Graves' hyperthyroidism and ophthalmopathy. From RNA transcripts, TCR beta CDR3 regions were amplified. The TCR CDR3 was amplified in a first-round RT-PCR using the HTBI primer set. TCRdb recomputed calls from the multiplex PCR reads with MiXCR, one row per CDR3 protein. The sample has 650,000 to 800,000 distinct CDR3 sequences, just under 45% seen once. About this clonotype: Its antigen is undetermined.

This CDR3 region has 15 residues. The ends were cut back, 5 bases at V and 2 bases at J, with 12 bases in the middle. Germline CDR1 reads SGHAT; CDR2 reads FQNNGV. On the basis of clinical symptoms, serum thyroxine and TRAb, thyroid ultrasound and orbital computed tomography, diagnoses were made. Overall study findings and caveats: Ophthalmopathy prediction by the model preceded onset by a median approximately 6.9 months. A 13 V-J model separated ophthalmopathy from stable hyperthyroidism. Blood also carried most thyroid clonotypes expanded above 0.001.

This clonotype was obtained from an adult man with Graves' disease, either hyperthyroidism or ophthalmopathy (not recorded which). The chain is built from TRBV11-2 and TRBJ1-4; the D is unclear. Sequencing was performed on peripheral blood or thyroid tissue (not recorded which). The CDR3 sequence: CASSPLGQTNEKLFF. CDR3 coding DNA: TGTGCCAGCAGCCCGCTCGGGCAGACTAATGAAAAACTGTTTTTT.